The 25 T cell receptor beta chains in this list originate from one sample, sequenced in a study of T-cell memory formation after mild COVID-19. TCRdb used MiXCR to reprocess the 5' RACE reads, holding one entry per CDR3 protein. The sample holds about 340,000 distinct CDR3 sequences; around 14% are singletons and the top ten take about 20%. Sequencing input: PBMCs or a T cell subset sorted from them (not recorded which). These receptors all stem from a man aged 18 to 30 who had mild COVID-19 (a few samples of this study predate the infection). Cell type and time point are not known.

In this sample, this clonotype turned up many times. The rearrangement joins TRBV11-2 to TRBJ1-2; D is unresolved. The CDR3 runs 15 residues. Germline V gene data show CDR1 as SGHAT and CDR2 as FQNNGV. Trimming left V 2 bases short and J 7 bases short, with 17 bases between. CDR3 nucleotides: TGTGCCAGCAGCTTACGGCCGGACGGGCTAGTTGGCTACACCTTC. Amino acids: CASSLRPDGLVGYTF.

The J gene is TRBJ2-7, the V gene TRBV9; 11 bases map to TRBD2. Germline V CDR1 and CDR2: SGDLS, YYNGEE. The ends lost 5 bases at V and 4 bases at J; junction bases unmatched: 11. The CDR3 has 16 residues. CDR3 in amino acids: CASSAVSGGAWYEQYF. In nucleotides, the CDR3 is TGTGCCAGCAGTGCTGTTAGCGGGGGGGCTTGGTACGAGCAGTACTTC.

In this sample, this clonotype turned up many times. This sequence joins TRBV7-2 and TRBJ2-7; 7 bases are shared with TRBD2. The length of the CDR3 is 16 residues. CDR1 and CDR2 from the germline V gene are SGHTA and FQGNSA. In nucleotides, the CDR3 is TGTGCCAGCAGCTTAGATAGTGGATTCTCTAGCGGCTCTCTCACAGTC. Protein sequence: CASSLDSGFSSGSLTV.

This clonotype has just a few counts. The chain is built from TRBV5-1 and TRBJ2-1; possibly TRBD2 for D (6 bases). The V and J ends lost 3 bases and 0 bases respectively, with 10 bases between them. Germline CDR1 reads SGHRS; CDR2 reads YFSETQ. The CDR3 covers 15 residues. The CDR3 loop is CASSWVGGSYNEQFF. CDR3 in DNA: TGCGCCAGCAGCTGGGTCGGGGGCTCCTACAATGAGCAGTTCTTC.

The J gene is TRBJ2-5, the V gene TRBV15; the D gene is possibly TRBD1 (6 bases). This CDR3 contains 14 residues. Trimming took 6 bases from V and 2 from J, leaving 13 bases between them. Looked up from germline, CDR1 is LNHNV and CDR2 is YYDKDF (reference sequence). The CDR3 here is CATSRTGWQETQYF. The CDR3 bases are TGTGCCACCAGTAGAACAGGGTGGCAAGAGACCCAGTACTTC.

The chain links TRBV7-2 to TRBJ2-1; TRBD2 matches at 9 bases. With 5 bases clipped from V and 1 base from J, the junction kept 6 bases outside the gene matches. CDR1 and CDR2 (germline): SGHTA, FQGNSA. The CDR3 covers 16 residues. The CDR3 bases are TGTGCCAGCAGCCTCCTTAGCGGGGGTTCCTACAATGAGCAGTTCTTC. It specifies CASSLLSGGSYNEQFF.

This clonotype was counted only a few times. This chain uses TRBV29-1 with TRBJ2-7; TRBD1 matches 10 bases. There are 14 residues in the CDR3. Germline CDR1 is SQVTM and CDR2 is ANQGSEA. With 7 bases clipped from V and 4 bases from J, the junction kept 10 bases outside the gene matches. The CDR3 spells CSADSTDRGYEQYF. The CDR3 DNA reads TGCAGCGCTGACTCCACGGACAGGGGGTACGAGCAGTACTTC.

This clonotype was picked up a small number of times. The V call is TRBV5-1, the J call TRBJ2-1; TRBD2 matches at 8 bases. The germline V gene has CDR1 SGHRS and CDR2 YFSETQ. This CDR3 spans 16 amino acids. J gave up 5 bases and V 0 bases, and 7 bases lay outside the gene matches. The CDR3 is CASSLAGAGADNEQFF. The CDR3 coding sequence is TGCGCCAGCAGCTTGGCCGGAGCGGGGGCCGACAATGAGCAGTTCTTC. Variable domain in full (rest from reference TRBV5-1 and TRBJ2-1): KAGVTQTPRYLIKTRGQQVTLSCSPISGHRSVSWYQQTPGQGLQFLFEYFSETQRNKGNFPGRFSGRQFSNSRSEMNVSTLELGDSALYLCASSLAGAGADNEQFFGPGTRLTVL.

This clonotype was recorded many times. The V call is TRBV12-3 or TRBV12-4, the J call TRBJ1-2; D unresolved. This CDR3 has 14 residues. V was shortened by 5 bases and J by 6 bases, with 16 bases between the two germline ends. The CDR3 is CASSPGPPGDGYTF. Here the CDR3 DNA reads TGTGCCAGCAGTCCCGGACCTCCCGGGGATGGCTACACCTTC.

J is TRBJ1-3 and V is TRBV4-2; D might be TRBD1 (6 bases). The CDR3 has 15 amino acids. The V gene lost 2 bases and the J gene lost 2 bases, with 10 bases spanning the gap. Per germline, CDR1 LGHNA and CDR2 YNFKEQ. The CDR3 nucleotides are TGTGCCAGCAGCCAAAGGGGGACGGCTGGAAACACCATATATTTT. This codes for CASSQRGTAGNTIYF.

The gene calls are TRBV5-1 and TRBJ1-1, with TRBD1 matching 9 bases. Losses at the gene ends were 0 bases for V and 4 bases for J; bases not matched to a gene: 1. This CDR3 spans 14 amino acids. Per germline, CDR1 SGHRS and CDR2 YFSETQ. The CDR3 nucleotides read TGCGCCAGCAGCTTGGGGACAGGGGCCACTGAAGCTTTCTTT. This encodes CASSLGTGATEAFF.

This chain uses TRBV6-2 or TRBV6-3 with TRBJ2-6; no clear D gene. This CDR3 spans 15 amino acids. CDR1 and CDR2 (germline): MNHEY, SVGEGT. V dropped 2 bases and J dropped 0 bases, with 5 bases sitting between them. CDR3 coding DNA: TGTGCCAGCAGTTACACGCCCTCTGGGGCCAACGTCCTGACTTTC. It translates to CASSYTPSGANVLTF.

The sample holds many counts of this clonotype. The CDR3 here is CASSIGTDTQYF. The CDR3 nucleotides read TGTGCCAGCAGTATCGGCACAGATACGCAGTATTTT. The rearrangement links TRBV6-2 or TRBV6-3 to TRBJ2-3; D unclear. Germline assignment: CDR1 MNHEY and CDR2 SVGEGT. The CDR3 has 12 residues. V was clipped by 5 bases and J by 1 base, with 4 bases between them.

The genes are TRBV7-6 and TRBJ2-6, with 8 bases aligning to TRBD1. The CDR3 sequence is 19 residues long. V gave up 0 bases and J gave up 1 base; unmatched junction bases: 8. The germline V gene has CDR1 SGHVS and CDR2 FNYEAQ. The CDR3 loop reads CASSLAGDRGGSGANVLTF. The CDR3 coding sequence is TGTGCCAGCAGCTTAGCTGGAGACAGGGGAGGTTCTGGGGCCAACGTCCTGACTTTC. The whole variable domain, remainder taken from reference TRBV7-6 and TRBJ2-6, is GAGVSQSPRYKVTKRGQDVALRCDPISGHVSLYWYRQALGQGPEFLTYFNYEAQQDKSGLPNDRFSAERPEGSISTLTIQRTEQRDSAMYRCASSLAGDRGGSGANVLTFGAGSRLTVL.

V is TRBV12-3 or TRBV12-4 and J is TRBJ2-1; 10 bases agree with TRBD1. The CDR3 contains 15 residues. V shed 7 bases, J shed 3 bases, and the junction held 6 bases outside the gene matches. CDR3 nucleotide sequence: TGTGCCAGCACCCCGGGACAGGGGATCTACAATGAGCAGTTCTTC. Its protein product is CASTPGQGIYNEQFF.

The chain recombines TRBV6-1 with TRBJ1-2, with D unclear. V lost 2 bases, J lost 8 bases, and 18 bases lay in between. From germline, CDR1 is MNHNS and CDR2 SASEGT. This CDR3 has 15 residues. Here the CDR3 DNA reads TGTGCCAGCAGTGAACCCATCACGGGTCTCCGCGGCTACACCTTC. Its translation: CASSEPITGLRGYTF.

The rearrangement uses TRBV6-2 or TRBV6-3 and TRBJ2-2, with TRBD2 identical over 7 bases. Germline V gives CDR1 MNHEY, CDR2 SVGEGT. V lost 5 bases and J lost 1; bases outside the gene matches: 7. The CDR3 runs 16 residues. CDR3 nucleotide sequence: TGTGCCAGCAGTCCCAAGCGGGGCCAGAACACCGGGGAGCTGTTTTTT. Amino acids: CASSPKRGQNTGELFF.

In its sample, this clonotype was seen a few times. This chain joins TRBV7-3 and TRBJ1-5; D not resolved. The V end lost 1 base, the J end lost 4 bases, and 5 bases lay between the germline ends. The CDR3 sequence is 13 residues long. Germline lookup yields CDR1 SGHTA and CDR2 FQGTGA. In DNA, the CDR3 is TGTGCCAGCAGCTTAATGCCAAATCAGCCCCAGCATTTT. It translates to CASSLMPNQPQHF.

The chain recombines TRBV12-3 or TRBV12-4 with TRBJ2-7; no clear D gene. The V and J ends lost 5 bases and 4 bases respectively, with 15 bases between them. The CDR3 consists of 14 residues. CDR3 coding DNA: TGTGCCAGCAGTCCATTTCGCAGAGCATACGAGCAGTACTTC. Translated: CASSPFRRAYEQYF.

The V gene is TRBV18, the J gene TRBJ1-6, with D possibly TRBD1 on 5 matching bases. The length of the CDR3 is 14 residues. The germline V gene encodes CDR1 KGHSH and CDR2 LQKENI. Trimming removed 6 bases at V and 11 bases at J, with 17 bases between. The CDR3 DNA sequence: TGTGCCAGCTCCGCGGGGACCGCGCAGCCACCCCTCCACTTT. The encoded protein is CASSAGTAQPPLHF.

DNA for the CDR3: TGTGCCAGCAGCCCGCCCATTGGGGGGCCCACAGATACGCAGTATTTT. This translates into CASSPPIGGPTDTQYF. This chain uses TRBV7-2 with TRBJ2-3; D may be TRBD1 or TRBD2 (6 bases each). V was clipped by 5 bases and J by 2 bases, with 17 bases between them. The germline CDR1 and CDR2 sequences are SGHTA and FQGNSA. The CDR3 contains 16 residues.

This clonotype was detected only a few times. This chain links TRBV7-9 with TRBJ1-4, with D maybe TRBD1 (6 bases). Trimming took 5 bases from V and 8 from J, leaving 18 bases between them. Germline CDR1 reads SEHNR; CDR2 reads FQNEAQ (reference sequence). The CDR3 contains 15 residues. CDR3 protein: CASSPPLQGNEKLFF. Written as DNA, the CDR3 is TGTGCCAGCAGCCCCCCCTTACAGGGAAACGAAAAACTGTTTTTT.

This clonotype was picked up a small number of times. The gene calls are TRBV7-9 and TRBJ2-5, with unresolved D. Germline V lookup: CDR1 SEHNR, CDR2 FQNEAQ (reference sequence). This CDR3 is 15 amino acids long. The V end was cut by 3 bases, the J end by 1 base, with 12 bases between. CDR3 residues: CASSLAANLQETQYF. CDR3 in DNA: TGTGCCAGCAGCTTGGCGGCTAACCTCCAAGAGACCCAGTACTTC.

The genes are TRBV10-2 and TRBJ2-5; the D gene is possibly TRBD1 (5 bases). Germline loops: CDR1 WSHSY, CDR2 SAAADI. The CDR3 contains 15 residues. Trimming removed 6 bases at V and 1 base at J, with 15 bases between. CDR3 in amino acids: CASRALTVTQETQYF. CDR3 nucleotides: TGCGCCAGCAGGGCCCTGACAGTAACCCAAGAGACCCAGTACTTC.

This sequence joins TRBV2 and TRBJ2-5, with D unresolved. The CDR3 has 13 amino acids. CDR1 SNHLY and CDR2 FYNNEI come from the germline V gene. The V and J ends lost 0 bases and 5 bases respectively, with 7 bases between them. DNA of the CDR3: TGTGCCAGCAGTGAAGCGCTAAGGGAGACCCAGTACTTC. It specifies CASSEALRETQYF.